This T cell receptor beta chain was retrieved from a study of tumor and adjacent non-tumor tissue in lung cancer. General study points: Patients with more diverse tumor TCRs had worse survival.

RNA was extracted from bulk tissue without any cell sorting. Distant lung tissue was collected more than 3 cm away from the tumor edge. Worth noting for this clonotype: The antigen remains undetermined. One end of the junction fails to match germline, which may point to a read error.

Looked up from germline, CDR1 is SQVTM and CDR2 is ANQGSEA. There are 15 residues in the CDR3. A modified ARM-PCR protocol with three rounds of nested PCR amplified TCRbeta. TCRdb re-analysed the multiplex PCR reads in MiXCR, keeping a single row per CDR3 protein. The sample includes about 86,000 distinct CDR3 sequences, more than 65% of them seen just once. The chain has TRBV29-1 and TRBJ2-7; no clear D. The sample comprised distant non-tumor lung tissue. The TCR comes from a woman aged 45-60 years with non-small cell lung cancer. For the CDR3, the DNA is TGCAGGGTGGCCCCCGCGACCGCCGACATCTACGGGCAGTACTTC. Its protein is CRVAPATADIYGQYF.